This T cell receptor (beta chain) emerged from a study of tumor and adjacent non-tumor tissue in lung cancer. This clonotype was seen many times. No cell sorting was done before RNA was extracted from the tissue. Germline lookup yields CDR1 MNHNS and CDR2 SASEGT. V lost 6 bases and J lost 0; bases outside the gene matches: 7. CDR3 length equals 15 residues. A modified ARM-PCR protocol with three rounds of nested PCR amplified TCRbeta. From the multiplex PCR reads, TCRdb called clonotypes with MiXCR, one entry per CDR3 protein. The sample lists approximately 140,000 distinct CDR3 sequences, 60% to 70% occurring once.

The sequencing sample was made of lung tumor tissue. This TCR was recovered from a man in his sixties with small cell lung cancer. This chain joins TRBV6-1 and TRBJ1-2; the match to TRBD1 covers 7 bases. The CDR3 region has the DNA TGTGCCAGCAGCCTAACCGGGACAGCTAACTATGGCTACACCTTC. Protein sequence: CASSLTGTANYGYTF.